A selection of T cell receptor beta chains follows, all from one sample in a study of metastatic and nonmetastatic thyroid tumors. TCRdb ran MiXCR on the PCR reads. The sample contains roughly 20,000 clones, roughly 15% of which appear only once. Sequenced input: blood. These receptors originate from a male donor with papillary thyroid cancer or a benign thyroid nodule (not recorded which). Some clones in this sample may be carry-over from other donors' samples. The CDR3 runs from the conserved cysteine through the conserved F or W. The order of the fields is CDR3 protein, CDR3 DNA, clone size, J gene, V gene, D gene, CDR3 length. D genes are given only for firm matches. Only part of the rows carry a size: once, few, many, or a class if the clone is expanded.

cdr3_aa: CASSLGLSVAGELFF
cdr3_nt: TGTGCCAGCAGCTTAGGGCTTAGCGTCGCCGGGGAGCTGTTTTTT
clone_size: many
j_call: TRBJ2-2
v_call: TRBV7-6
d_call: .
cdr3_length: 15

cdr3_aa: CASINRCSITEAFF
cdr3_nt: TGTGCCAGCATCAACAGGTGCTCAATCACTGAAGCTTTCTTT
clone_size: .
j_call: TRBJ1-1
v_call: TRBV28
d_call: .
cdr3_length: 14

cdr3_aa: CASSPRPGGIDSPLHF
cdr3_nt: TGTGCCAGCAGTCCACGGCCTGGGGGCATTGATTCACCCCTCCACTTT
clone_size: many
j_call: TRBJ1-6
v_call: TRBV25-1
d_call: .
cdr3_length: 16

cdr3_aa: CASSLSDRATNEKLFF
cdr3_nt: TGTGCCAGCAGTTTGTCGGACAGAGCAACTAATGAAAAACTGTTTTTT
clone_size: many
j_call: TRBJ1-4
v_call: TRBV28
d_call: .
cdr3_length: 16

cdr3_aa: CASSDSDERLETFF
cdr3_nt: TGTGCCAGCAGTGACTCGGACGAACGGTTGGAAACTTTCTTT
clone_size: few
j_call: TRBJ1-1
v_call: TRBV6-2/TRBV6-3
d_call: .
cdr3_length: 14

cdr3_aa: CASSSRDRGDEKLFF
cdr3_nt: TGCGCCAGCAGCTCCCGGGACAGGGGAGATGAAAAACTGTTTTTT
clone_size: medium-sized
j_call: TRBJ1-4
v_call: TRBV4-3
d_call: TRBD1
cdr3_length: 15

cdr3_aa: CASETGQGTDTQYF
cdr3_nt: TGTGCCAGCGAAACCGGACAGGGTACAGATACGCAGTATTTT
clone_size: medium-sized
j_call: TRBJ2-3
v_call: TRBV6-1
d_call: TRBD1
cdr3_length: 14

cdr3_aa: CASSTIKNTEAFF
cdr3_nt: TGTGCCAGCAGCACCATAAAGAACACTGAAGCTTTCTTT
clone_size: .
j_call: TRBJ1-1
v_call: TRBV7-2
d_call: .
cdr3_length: 13

cdr3_aa: CASSPLAGAAEYEQYF
cdr3_nt: TGTGCCAGCTCTCCCTTAGCGGGAGCGGCTGAATACGAGCAGTACTTC
clone_size: many
j_call: TRBJ2-7
v_call: TRBV18
d_call: TRBD2
cdr3_length: 16

cdr3_aa: CASSVGSQYTDTQYF
cdr3_nt: TGTGCCAGCAGCGTAGGAAGCCAGTACACAGATACGCAGTATTTT
clone_size: many
j_call: TRBJ2-3
v_call: TRBV9
d_call: .
cdr3_length: 15

cdr3_aa: CATSDTRQGGNQPQHF
cdr3_nt: TGTGCCACCAGTGATACCAGGCAGGGGGGCAATCAGCCCCAGCATTTT
clone_size: many
j_call: TRBJ1-5
v_call: TRBV24-1
d_call: TRBD1
cdr3_length: 16

cdr3_aa: CASSQEPKTADTQYF
cdr3_nt: TGTGCCAGCAGCCAAGAACCAAAGACAGCAGATACGCAGTATTTT
clone_size: medium-sized
j_call: TRBJ2-3
v_call: TRBV4-2
d_call: .
cdr3_length: 15

cdr3_aa: CASSSSTDTQYF
cdr3_nt: TGTGCCAGCAGCTCCAGCACAGATACGCAGTATTTT
clone_size: many
j_call: TRBJ2-3
v_call: TRBV7-6
d_call: .
cdr3_length: 12

cdr3_aa: CASRLGPADIQYF
cdr3_nt: TGTGCCAGCAGATTGGGACCGGCGGACATTCAGTACTTC
clone_size: many
j_call: TRBJ2-4
v_call: TRBV7-2
d_call: .
cdr3_length: 13

cdr3_aa: CASRQGRDYEQYF
cdr3_nt: TGTGCCAGCAGACAAGGGAGGGACTACGAGCAGTACTTC
clone_size: few
j_call: TRBJ2-7
v_call: TRBV27
d_call: TRBD2
cdr3_length: 13

cdr3_aa: CASSFGTGTPYNSPLHF
cdr3_nt: TGTGCCAGCAGTTTCGGGACAGGAACACCATATAATTCACCCCTCCACTTT
clone_size: many
j_call: TRBJ1-6
v_call: TRBV28
d_call: TRBD1
cdr3_length: 17

cdr3_aa: CASSFQGNNSPLHF
cdr3_nt: TGTGCCAGCAGTTTCCAGGGGAATAATTCACCCCTCCACTTT
clone_size: medium-sized
j_call: TRBJ1-6
v_call: TRBV12-3/TRBV12-4
d_call: .
cdr3_length: 14

cdr3_aa: CASSFMGGAQGNTIYF
cdr3_nt: TGCGCCAGCAGCTTCATGGGGGGGGCCCAAGGAAACACCATATATTTT
clone_size: many
j_call: TRBJ1-3
v_call: TRBV5-1
d_call: .
cdr3_length: 16

cdr3_aa: CATRQRNEQFF
cdr3_nt: TGTGCCACCCGACAGCGCAATGAGCAGTTCTTC
clone_size: many
j_call: TRBJ2-1
v_call: TRBV24-1
d_call: .
cdr3_length: 11

cdr3_aa: CATSRSLSGANVLTF
cdr3_nt: TGTGCCACCAGCAGGTCACTCTCTGGGGCCAACGTCCTGACTTTC
clone_size: many
j_call: TRBJ2-6
v_call: TRBV15
d_call: .
cdr3_length: 15

cdr3_aa: CATSDLGTGGADSPLHF
cdr3_nt: TGTGCCACCAGTGATTTGGGGACAGGGGGCGCGGATTCACCCCTCCACTTT
clone_size: many
j_call: TRBJ1-6
v_call: TRBV24-1
d_call: TRBD1
cdr3_length: 17

cdr3_aa: CASSSGAGGEDTHYF
cdr3_nt: TGTGCCAGCAGCTCGGGGGCGGGAGGGGAAGATACGCACTATTTT
clone_size: .
j_call: TRBJ2-3
v_call: TRBV7-3
d_call: TRBD2
cdr3_length: 15

cdr3_aa: CASSQDDYGGLGELFF
cdr3_nt: TGTGCCAGCAGCCAGGACGACTACGGGGGGTTGGGGGAGCTGTTTTTT
clone_size: many
j_call: TRBJ2-2
v_call: TRBV12-3/TRBV12-4
d_call: TRBD2
cdr3_length: 16

cdr3_aa: CSARDYRGPNTGELFF
cdr3_nt: TGCAGTGCTAGAGATTACAGGGGCCCGAACACCGGGGAGCTGTTTTTT
clone_size: many
j_call: TRBJ2-2
v_call: TRBV20-1
d_call: TRBD1
cdr3_length: 16

cdr3_aa: CASSLDPDSLSSYNEQFF
cdr3_nt: TGCGCCAGCAGCTTGGACCCGGACTCTCTGAGCTCCTACAATGAGCAGTTCTTC
clone_size: medium-sized
j_call: TRBJ2-1
v_call: TRBV5-1
d_call: .
cdr3_length: 18

cdr3_aa: CASSKNRDTYNEQFF
cdr3_nt: TGTGCCAGCAGCAAGAACCGGGACACGTACAATGAGCAGTTCTTC
clone_size: many
j_call: TRBJ2-1
v_call: TRBV27
d_call: .
cdr3_length: 15

cdr3_aa: CASSYQPQHF
cdr3_nt: TGTGCCAGCAGTTATCAGCCCCAGCATTTT
clone_size: many
j_call: TRBJ1-5
v_call: TRBV28
d_call: .
cdr3_length: 10

cdr3_aa: CASRDPSSLQYF
cdr3_nt: TGTGCCAGCAGAGACCCATCGAGTCTCCAGTATTTT
clone_size: many
j_call: TRBJ2-3
v_call: TRBV6-1
d_call: .
cdr3_length: 12

cdr3_aa: CSATLTGANYGYTF
cdr3_nt: TGCAGTGCTACTTTAACAGGGGCAAACTATGGCTACACCTTC
clone_size: .
j_call: TRBJ1-2
v_call: TRBV20-1
d_call: TRBD1
cdr3_length: 14